This T cell receptor (beta chain) was documented in a study of control samples from healthy donors and cancer patients. The V end was cut by 8 bases, the J end by 3 bases, with 11 bases between. The CDR3 consists of 13 residues. Germline CDR1 is SNHLY and CDR2 is FYNNEI. The data were produced by immunoSEQ multiplex PCR, yet TCRdb's version contains in-frame clones alone and is incomplete. The table includes 100,000 to 150,000 clones, over 75% detected once. The TCR originated in a man younger than 30 in good health. Material: blood. V gene TRBV2 combines with J gene TRBJ2-1, with D perhaps matching TRBD2 (6 bases). CDR3 sequence: CASASESYNEQFF. Written as DNA, the CDR3 is TGTGCCAGCGCTAGCGAGAGCTACAATGAGCAGTTCTTC.